Below are 31 T cell receptor beta chains sequenced from a single sample in a study of T cells in Graves' hyperthyroidism and ophthalmopathy. Amplified TCR beta CDR3 regions derived from RNA transcripts. The HTBI primer set served for first-round RT-PCR of the TCR CDR3. Each CDR3 protein is one row after TCRdb ran MiXCR on the multiplex PCR reads. This table has 700,000 to 950,000 distinct CDR3 sequences, approximately 40% appearing once. Sequencing was performed on blood. Receptors originate from a woman aged 40 to 50 with Graves' hyperthyroidism.

In the case of this clonotype: A much more abundant neighbour one base away suggests this may be a read error. The rearrangement joins TRBV19 to TRBJ2-7, with D perhaps matching TRBD2 (5 bases). The CDR3 length is 15 residues. Trimming shortened V by 2 bases and J by 3 bases, and 14 bases separated the two germline ends. Germline V gene data show CDR1 as LNHDA and CDR2 as SQIVND (reference sequence). The CDR3 sequence is CASSITGNVSYEQYF. As DNA, the CDR3 is TGTGCCAGTAGTATAACGGGAAACGTAAGCTACGAGCAGTACTTC.

This clonotype was seen at least ten times. This chain connects TRBV7-8 to TRBJ2-7; D is uncertain. The CDR3 sequence is 14 residues long. Germline CDR1 is SGHVS and CDR2 is FQNEAQ. V gave up 4 bases and J gave up 4 bases, with 14 bases separating them. This CDR3 reads CASSSLRRAYEQYF. DNA of the CDR3: TGTGCCAGCAGCTCACTTCGGAGAGCTTACGAGCAGTACTTC.

The rearrangement links TRBV10-3 to TRBJ2-7; D is undetermined. CDR1 and CDR2 from the germline V gene are ENHRY and SYGVKD. Trimming took off 6 bases at V and 0 bases at J, with 9 bases between the two ends. The length of the CDR3 is 13 residues. The CDR3 bases are TGTGCCATCAGGGACGGCAGCTCCTACGAGCAGTACTTC. Translation gives CAIRDGSSYEQYF.

The sample holds many counts of this clonotype. V gene TRBV6-2 or TRBV6-3 combines with J gene TRBJ2-7; D is unclear. The germline gives CDR1 MNHEY, CDR2 SVGEGT. Trimming left V 2 bases short and J 2 bases short, with 1 base between. There are 11 residues in the CDR3. The CDR3 DNA reads as TGTGCCAGCAGTTACACCTACGAGCAGTACTTC. As protein: CASSYTYEQYF.

The chain has TRBV20-1 and TRBJ2-3, with D possibly TRBD2 on 6 matching bases. CDR1 is DFQATT and CDR2 is SNEGSKA in the germline V gene (reference sequence). V lost 1 base, J lost 5 bases, and 7 bases lay in between. This CDR3 contains 12 residues. In DNA, the CDR3 is TGCAGTGCTAGAGGACTAGGAGATACGCAGTATTTT. Translation: CSARGLGDTQYF.

This clonotype was detected many times. The chain combines TRBV29-1 with TRBJ2-7, with no clear D. This CDR3 has 14 amino acids. The germline CDR1 and CDR2 sequences are SQVTM and ANQGSEA. The V end was cut by 4 bases, the J end by 1 base, with 14 bases between. CDR3 amino acids: CSVVPRTPSYEQYF. DNA for the CDR3: TGCAGCGTTGTTCCGCGGACCCCGTCCTACGAGCAGTACTTC.

This clonotype has more than one count but fewer than ten. The junction differs from germline at one of its ends, possibly a read error. This sequence joins TRBV4-3 and TRBJ2-7; D is uncertain. The length of the CDR3 is 14 residues. Germline CDR1 LGHNA, CDR2 YSLEER. CDR3 protein: CASSQGEADYEQYF. DNA of the CDR3: TGCGCCAGCAGTCAAGGAGAGGCAGACTACGAGCAGTACTTC.

The V gene is TRBV20-1, the J gene TRBJ1-5; D unclear. The germline V and J ends were trimmed by 6 bases and 0 bases, with 21 bases remaining between them. CDR1 and CDR2 from the germline V gene are DFQATT and SNEGSKA (reference sequence). This CDR3 region has 17 residues. The CDR3, as DNA: TGCAGTGCCCAAGGGCAGCACAGCTTCTATAGCAATCAGCCCCAGCATTTT. Its protein is CSAQGQHSFYSNQPQHF.

This sequence joins TRBV7-9 and TRBJ1-4; 8 nucleotides line up with TRBD1. V shed 5 bases, J shed 7 bases, and the junction held 18 bases outside the gene matches. CDR3 size: 18 residues. In germline, CDR1 is SEHNR, CDR2 FQNEAQ (reference sequence). The DNA of the CDR3 is TGTGCCAGCAGCCAAGCCCCTACCCGACAGGGGAGTGGTGAAAAACTGTTTTTT. Its protein product is CASSQAPTRQGSGEKLFF.

V gene TRBV4-1 combines with J gene TRBJ2-7, with 7 bases aligning to TRBD2. The CDR3 runs 16 residues. V was clipped by 0 bases and J by 0 bases; unmatched bases: 5. The germline V gene encodes CDR1 MGHRA and CDR2 YSYEKL. In nucleotides, the CDR3 is TGCGCCAGCAGCCAAGATTCGTCGGGGGGCTCCTACGAGCAGTACTTC. Amino acid sequence: CASSQDSSGGSYEQYF.

This clonotype was observed a handful of times. This may arise from a read error, as a much more abundant clone is one base away. The V gene is TRBV12-3 or TRBV12-4, the J gene TRBJ1-1; weak D call: TRBD1 (5 bases). The ends were cut back, 3 bases at V and 4 bases at J, with 15 bases in the middle. CDR3 size: 15 residues. CDR3 residues: CASSFRADGSTEAFF. In DNA, the CDR3 is TGTGCCAGCAGTTTCAGGGCAGATGGGAGCACTGAAGCTTTCTTT.

The chain carries TRBV12-3 or TRBV12-4 and TRBJ1-3; 7 bases match TRBD1. J lost 3 bases, V lost 7 bases, and 6 bases had no gene match. The CDR3 spans 14 residues. CDR3 region: CASNPRDSGNTIYF. Written as DNA, the CDR3 is TGTGCCAGCAACCCTCGGGACAGTGGAAACACCATATATTTT.

The V call is TRBV29-1, the J call TRBJ1-1; tentative D call: TRBD1 (5 bases). The length of the CDR3 is 13 residues. V was cut by 4 bases and J by 4 bases, with 13 bases left in between. CDR1 SQVTM and CDR2 ANQGSEA come from the germline V gene. CDR3 sequence (DNA): TGCAGCGTTGGGCCCGGGGCGTTCACTGAAGCTTTCTTT. It encodes CSVGPGAFTEAFF. The entire variable domain, with the rest obtained from reference TRBV29-1 and TRBJ1-1, is as follows: SAVISQKPSRDICQRGTSLTIQCQVDSQVTMMFWYRQQPGQSLTLIATANQGSEATYESGFVIDKFPISRPNLTFSTLTVSNMSPEDSSIYLCSVGPGAFTEAFFGQGTRLTVV.

This rearrangement joins TRBV6-2 or TRBV6-3 to TRBJ2-5; a weak D match, TRBD1 (5 bases). The germline gives CDR1 MNHEY, CDR2 SVGEGT. The CDR3 covers 15 residues. V lost 5 bases to trimming and J lost 1 base, with 14 bases between them. The CDR3 loop is CASSKTEPFQETQYF. CDR3 coding DNA: TGTGCCAGCAGTAAGACAGAGCCTTTCCAAGAGACCCAGTACTTC.

This clonotype was counted many times. The V call is TRBV29-1, the J call TRBJ2-7; no reliable D call. The CDR3 extends over 12 amino acids. Germline V lookup: CDR1 SQVTM, CDR2 ANQGSEA. V was trimmed by 6 bases and J by 4 bases, leaving 13 bases between them. DNA for the CDR3: TGCAGCGTCGAGACCGCGGATTACGAGCAGTACTTC. It encodes CSVETADYEQYF.

This clonotype was observed at least ten times. V is TRBV10-3 and J is TRBJ2-7; D is undetermined. CDR1 and CDR2 (germline): ENHRY, SYGVKD. The CDR3 runs 11 residues. Trimming left V 7 bases short and J 1 base short, with 5 bases between. The chain's CDR3 is CAIMQSYEQYF. The CDR3 nucleotides read TGTGCCATCATGCAGTCCTACGAGCAGTACTTC.

This clonotype was detected only a few times. The chain is built from TRBV5-6 and TRBJ1-1; TRBD1 matches at 7 bases. Germline V lookup: CDR1 SGHDT, CDR2 YYEEEE. The V and J ends lost 2 bases and 5 bases, in that order; junction bases with no gene match: 6. The CDR3 has 14 amino acids. The CDR3 protein is CASSLTGDFTEAFF. The CDR3 DNA sequence: TGTGCCAGCAGCTTAACAGGGGATTTTACTGAAGCTTTCTTT.

In its sample, this clonotype was seen many times. V usage is TRBV9 and J usage is TRBJ1-6; D is unresolved. Germline assignment: CDR1 SGDLS and CDR2 YYNGEE. V was cut by 0 bases and J by 9 bases, with 13 bases left in between. This CDR3 spans 15 amino acids. CDR3 loop: CASSVGRSRGSPLHF. In DNA, the CDR3 is TGTGCCAGCAGCGTAGGACGGAGTCGGGGTTCACCCCTCCACTTT.

The rearrangement joins TRBV6-2 or TRBV6-3 to TRBJ1-2, with D possibly matching TRBD1 (6 bases). CDR3 length: 14 residues. V shed 0 bases and J shed 4 bases, with 9 bases lying between them. The V gene's germline CDR1 is MNHEY and CDR2 SVGEGT. This CDR3 reads CASSYSAGVYGYTF. The CDR3 DNA reads TGTGCCAGCAGTTACTCGGCAGGGGTCTATGGCTACACCTTC.

This chain connects TRBV7-9 to TRBJ1-3; tentatively, D is TRBD1 (5 bases). V was cut by 7 bases and J by 2 bases, with 15 bases left in between. Germline V CDR1 and CDR2: SEHNR, FQNEAQ (reference sequence). The CDR3 has 15 residues. In DNA form, the CDR3 reads TGTGCCAGCAACCCACGCGGGGGTCCTGGAAACACCATATATTTT. Translation gives CASNPRGGPGNTIYF.

The chain has TRBV10-3 and TRBJ1-6; D might be TRBD1 (6 bases). CDR3 length equals 17 residues. The germline CDR1 and CDR2 sequences are ENHRY and SYGVKD. The ends were cut back, 2 bases at V and 1 base at J, with 12 bases in the middle. The CDR3 spells CAISEARGWSYNSPLHF. The CDR3 coding sequence is TGTGCCATCAGTGAGGCCAGGGGATGGTCCTATAATTCACCCCTCCACTTT.

The chain links TRBV2 to TRBJ2-5; TRBD2 agrees at 7 bases. V lost 5 bases to trimming and J lost 8 bases; unmatched junction nucleotides: 14. Germline lookup yields CDR1 SNHLY and CDR2 FYNNEI. The length of the CDR3 is 15 residues. CDR3 bases: TGTGCCAGCAGTACGAGTACAGATGCGGGAGAAACCCAGTACTTC. This codes for CASSTSTDAGETQYF.

In its sample, this clonotype was seen a few times. V usage is TRBV6-6 and J usage is TRBJ2-5; D not certain. The CDR3 is made up of 12 amino acids. V lost 8 bases to trimming and J lost 1 base, with 8 bases between them. Germline lookup yields CDR1 MNHNY and CDR2 SVGAGI (reference sequence). For the CDR3, the DNA is TGTGCCAGCCGGGCTAGCCAAGAGACCCAGTACTTC. It is translated as CASRASQETQYF.

This clonotype was seen a few times. The gene calls are TRBV29-1 and TRBJ1-1; D is ambiguous. This CDR3 is built from 12 residues. The ends were cut back, 3 bases at V and 4 bases at J, with 9 bases in the middle. Germline V CDR1 and CDR2: SQVTM, ANQGSEA. Written as DNA, the CDR3 is TGCAGCGTTGAGGTTTCCGGCACTGAAGCTTTCTTT. Amino acid sequence: CSVEVSGTEAFF.

With regard to this clonotype: A read error may explain this, as a much larger clone is one base away. The V call is TRBV6-5, the J call TRBJ1-2, with D maybe TRBD1 (5 bases). Germline lookup yields CDR1 MNHEY and CDR2 SVGAGI. The CDR3 loop spans 14 amino acids. DNA of the CDR3: TGTGCCAGCGGTTACGGGGGAGGTTTGCGGGGCTACACCTTC. The encoded protein is CASGYGGGLRGYTF.

This clonotype was seen just once. A much larger clonotype is one base distant, so this may be a read error. The chain joins TRBV4-3 to TRBJ1-1, with D perhaps matching TRBD1 (5 bases). This CDR3 has 14 amino acids. Germline V gene sequence: CDR1 LGHNA, CDR2 YSLEER. The V end lost 3 bases, the J end lost 3 bases, and 11 bases lay between the germline ends. The CDR3 protein is CASSQGRIYTEAFF. The CDR3 DNA sequence: TGCGCCAGCAGCCAGGGACGGATTTACACTGAAGCTTTCTTT.

The V call is TRBV7-6, the J call TRBJ2-5; D unresolved. V gave up 3 bases and J gave up 3 bases, with 8 bases separating them. Germline assignment: CDR1 SGHVS and CDR2 FNYEAQ. The CDR3 is 13 amino acids. The CDR3 protein is CASSLIEKETQYF. Written as DNA, the CDR3 is TGTGCCAGCAGCTTGATCGAGAAAGAGACCCAGTACTTC.

This clonotype was seen a handful of times. In DNA form, the CDR3 reads TGTGCCAGCAGCATCGGGACGAGGGGCTACGGTGGCTACACCTTC. Its protein is CASSIGTRGYGGYTF. V usage is TRBV14 and J usage is TRBJ1-2; D perhaps matches TRBD1 (5 bases). CDR1 is SGHDN, CDR2 FVKESK, per germline. Deletions cut 5 bases from V and 7 bases from J, with 20 bases between. The CDR3 spans 15 residues.

The chain employs TRBV6-2 or TRBV6-3 and TRBJ2-5; D unresolved. Per the germline V gene, CDR1 is MNHEY and CDR2 is SVGEGT. The CDR3 is made up of 12 amino acids. Trimming removed 7 bases from V and 5 bases from J, with 11 bases in between. The CDR3: CASTTRWETQYF. In nucleotides, the CDR3 is TGTGCCAGCACCACCCGGTGGGAGACCCAGTACTTC.

With regard to this clonotype: At one boundary the junction diverges from the germline segment, which might be a read error. V gene TRBV29-1 combines with J gene TRBJ1-4; D gene ambiguous. Germline CDR1 reads SQVTM; CDR2 reads ANQGSEA. There are 14 residues in the CDR3. The CDR3 loop reads CSVQEPATNEKLFF. Here the CDR3 DNA reads TGCAGCGTTCAAGAACCCGCAACTAATGAAAAACTGTTTTTT. Full variable domain (rest looked up from reference TRBV29-1 and TRBJ1-4): SAVISQKPSRDICQRGTSLTIQCQVDSQVTMMFWYRQQPGQSLTLIATANQGSEATYESGFVIDKFPISRPNLTFSTLTVSNMSPEDSSIYLCSVQEPATNEKLFFGSGTQLSVL.

Ten or more counts support this clonotype. V gene TRBV20-1 combines with J gene TRBJ2-7, with TRBD2 as a possible D gene (6 bases). The germline CDR1 and CDR2 sequences are DFQATT and SNEGSKA (reference sequence). V lost 3 bases to trimming and J lost 3 bases, with 15 bases between them. The CDR3 is made up of 14 amino acids. CDR3 residues: CSARGSGGLYEQYF. CDR3 coding DNA: TGCAGTGCTAGGGGTAGCGGAGGACTCTACGAGCAGTACTTC.